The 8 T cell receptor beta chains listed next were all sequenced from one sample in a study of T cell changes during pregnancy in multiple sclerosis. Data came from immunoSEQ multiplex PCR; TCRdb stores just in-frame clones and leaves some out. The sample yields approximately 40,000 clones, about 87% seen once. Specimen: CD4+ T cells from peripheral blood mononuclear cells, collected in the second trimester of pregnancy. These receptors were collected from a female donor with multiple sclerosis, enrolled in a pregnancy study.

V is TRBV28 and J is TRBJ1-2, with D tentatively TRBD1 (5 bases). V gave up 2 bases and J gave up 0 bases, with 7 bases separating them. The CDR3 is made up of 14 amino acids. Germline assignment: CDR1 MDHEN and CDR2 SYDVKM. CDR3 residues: CASSLGRANYGYTF. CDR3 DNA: TGTGCCAGCAGTTTAGGCAGGGCTAACTATGGCTACACCTTC.

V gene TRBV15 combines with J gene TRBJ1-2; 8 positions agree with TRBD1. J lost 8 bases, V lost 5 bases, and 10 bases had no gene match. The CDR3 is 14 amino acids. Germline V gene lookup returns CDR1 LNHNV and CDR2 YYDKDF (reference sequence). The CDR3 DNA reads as TGTGCCACCAGCTATACACAGGGGGTATACGGCTACACCTTC. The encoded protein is CATSYTQGVYGYTF.

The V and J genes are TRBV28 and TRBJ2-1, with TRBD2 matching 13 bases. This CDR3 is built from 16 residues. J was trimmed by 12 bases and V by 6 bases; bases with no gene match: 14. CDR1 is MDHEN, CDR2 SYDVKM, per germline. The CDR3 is CASSLYSGTSGTGQFF. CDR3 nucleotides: TGTGCCAGCAGCCTATATTCCGGGACTAGCGGGACTGGGCAGTTCTTC.

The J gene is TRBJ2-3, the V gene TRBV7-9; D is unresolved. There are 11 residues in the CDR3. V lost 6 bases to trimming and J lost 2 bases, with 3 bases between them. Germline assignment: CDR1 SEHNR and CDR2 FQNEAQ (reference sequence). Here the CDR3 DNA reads TGTGCCAGCAGTCTCACAGATACGCAGTATTTT. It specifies CASSLTDTQYF.

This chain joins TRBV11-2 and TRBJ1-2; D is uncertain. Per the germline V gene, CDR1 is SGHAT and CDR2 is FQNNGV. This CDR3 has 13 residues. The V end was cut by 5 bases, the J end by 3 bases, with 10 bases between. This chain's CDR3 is CASSPEVDYGYTF. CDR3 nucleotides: TGTGCCAGCAGCCCGGAGGTTGACTATGGCTACACCTTC.

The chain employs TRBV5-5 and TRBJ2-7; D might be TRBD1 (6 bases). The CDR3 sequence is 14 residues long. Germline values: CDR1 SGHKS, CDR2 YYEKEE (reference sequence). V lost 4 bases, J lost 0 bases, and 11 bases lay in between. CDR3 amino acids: CASSRRQASYEQYF. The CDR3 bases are TGTGCCAGCAGCCGCCGACAGGCCTCCTACGAGCAGTACTTC.

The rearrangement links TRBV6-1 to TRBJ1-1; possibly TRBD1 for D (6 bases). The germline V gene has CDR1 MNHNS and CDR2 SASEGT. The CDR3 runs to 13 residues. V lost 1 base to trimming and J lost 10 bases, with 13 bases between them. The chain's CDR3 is CASSEDGQGRAFF. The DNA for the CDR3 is TGTGCCAGCAGTGAAGATGGGCAGGGGCGAGCTTTCTTT.

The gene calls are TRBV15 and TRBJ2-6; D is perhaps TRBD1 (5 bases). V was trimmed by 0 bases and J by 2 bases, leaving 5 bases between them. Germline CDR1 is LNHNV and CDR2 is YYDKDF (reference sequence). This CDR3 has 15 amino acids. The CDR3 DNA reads TGTGCCACCAGCAGAGACAGGGCTGGGGCCAACGTCCTGACTTTC. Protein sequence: CATSRDRAGANVLTF.